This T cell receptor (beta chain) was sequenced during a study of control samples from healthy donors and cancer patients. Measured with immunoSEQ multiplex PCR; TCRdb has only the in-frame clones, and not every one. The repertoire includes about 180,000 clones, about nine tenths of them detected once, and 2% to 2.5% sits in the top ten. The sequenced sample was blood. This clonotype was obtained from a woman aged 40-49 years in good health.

The CDR3 sequence is CASSLLGGGSTDTQYF. In nucleotides, the CDR3 is TGTGCCAGCAGCCTCCTGGGCGGGGGGAGCACAGATACGCAGTATTTT. The chain is built from TRBV7-3 and TRBJ2-3; 8 bases fit TRBD2. Germline V lookup: CDR1 SGHTA, CDR2 FQGTGA. The V and J ends lost 5 bases and 0 bases, in that order; junction bases with no gene match: 7. CDR3 size: 16 residues.